This T cell receptor beta chain stems from a study of long-term antiretroviral therapy in people with HIV. Study-level information: The earliest specimens came about a decade ahead of the 2015 immediate-ART recommendation.

immunoSEQ v3.0 was run at survey level. Using immunoSEQ multiplex PCR, the repertoire was profiled, and TCRdb retains in-frame clones only, with some absent. The data contain about 21,000 clones, approximately 90% of them singletons. The CDR3 is made up of 14 amino acids. Germline V gene data show CDR1 as SGHNT and CDR2 as YENEEA. V was trimmed by 5 bases and J by 1 base, leaving 11 bases between them. Every donor contributed at least one pre-ART and at least two post-ART PBMC samples. Treatment of all HIV participants took place in the United States. The content of samples before DNA extraction was about 0.85-11 million cryopreserved PBMC.

The sample here was unsorted PBMCs, taken 2.3 years after starting antiretroviral therapy. The sequence was obtained from a man in his 60s with HIV. The rearrangement links TRBV11-3 to TRBJ1-1; D is unresolved. CDR3: CASSPGRENTEAFF. CDR3 bases: TGTGCCAGCAGCCCCGGACGGGAGAACACTGAAGCTTTCTTT.